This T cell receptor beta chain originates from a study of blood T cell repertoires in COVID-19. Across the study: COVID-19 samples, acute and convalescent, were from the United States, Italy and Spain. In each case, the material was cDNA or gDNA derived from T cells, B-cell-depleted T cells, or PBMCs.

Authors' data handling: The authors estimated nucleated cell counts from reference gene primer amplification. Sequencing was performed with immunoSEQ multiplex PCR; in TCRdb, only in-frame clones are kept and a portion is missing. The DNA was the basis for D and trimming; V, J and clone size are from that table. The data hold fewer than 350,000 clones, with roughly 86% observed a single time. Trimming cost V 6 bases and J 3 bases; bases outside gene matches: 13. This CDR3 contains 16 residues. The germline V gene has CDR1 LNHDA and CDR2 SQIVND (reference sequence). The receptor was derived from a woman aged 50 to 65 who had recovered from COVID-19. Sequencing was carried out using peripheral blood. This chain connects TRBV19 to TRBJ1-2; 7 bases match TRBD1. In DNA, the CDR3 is TGTGCCAGTAGGAAACTAGACAGGGAGGATTACTATGGCTACACCTTC. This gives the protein CASRKLDREDYYGYTF.